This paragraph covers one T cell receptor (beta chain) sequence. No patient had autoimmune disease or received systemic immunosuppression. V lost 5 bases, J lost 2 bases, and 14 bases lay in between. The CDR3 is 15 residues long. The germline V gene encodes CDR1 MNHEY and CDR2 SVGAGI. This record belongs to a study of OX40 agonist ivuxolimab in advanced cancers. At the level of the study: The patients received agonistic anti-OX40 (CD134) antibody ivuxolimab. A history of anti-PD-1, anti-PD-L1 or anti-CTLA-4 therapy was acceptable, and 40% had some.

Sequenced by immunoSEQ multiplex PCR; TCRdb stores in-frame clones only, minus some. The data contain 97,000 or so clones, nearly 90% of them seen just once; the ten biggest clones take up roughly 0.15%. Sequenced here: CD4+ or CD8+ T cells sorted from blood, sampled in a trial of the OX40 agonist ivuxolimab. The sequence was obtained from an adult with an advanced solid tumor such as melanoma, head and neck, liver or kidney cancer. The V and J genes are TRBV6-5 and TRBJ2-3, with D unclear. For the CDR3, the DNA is TGTGCCAGCAGTGCTACACCCTCACTCACAGATACGCAGTATTTT. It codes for CASSATPSLTDTQYF.